This T cell receptor (beta chain) was retrieved from a study of T cell responses to AZD1222 COVID-19 vaccine. Repertoires were generated with immunoSEQ multiplex PCR, while TCRdb's copy carries only in-frame clones and drops some. This table holds 150,000 to 200,000 clones, 90% to 95% found once. V was cut by 1 base and J by 11 bases, with 12 bases left in between. Germline CDR1 is SGHDN and CDR2 is FVKESK. The CDR3 totals 14 residues. Sequenced here: peripheral blood, sampled on day 0 of AZD1222 vaccination. The clonotype originates from an adult in good health. This chain joins TRBV14 and TRBJ1-6; no clear D. CDR3 loop: CASSQVGSRAPLHF. The CDR3 DNA reads TGTGCCAGCAGCCAAGTGGGTTCCCGAGCACCCCTCCACTTT. The full variable domain, completed using reference TRBV14 and TRBJ1-6, is EAGVTQFPSHSVIEKGQTVTLRCDPISGHDNLYWYRRVMGKEIKFLLHFVKESKQDESGMPNNRFLAERTGGTYSTLKVQPAELEDSGVYFCASSQVGSRAPLHFGNGTRLTVT.